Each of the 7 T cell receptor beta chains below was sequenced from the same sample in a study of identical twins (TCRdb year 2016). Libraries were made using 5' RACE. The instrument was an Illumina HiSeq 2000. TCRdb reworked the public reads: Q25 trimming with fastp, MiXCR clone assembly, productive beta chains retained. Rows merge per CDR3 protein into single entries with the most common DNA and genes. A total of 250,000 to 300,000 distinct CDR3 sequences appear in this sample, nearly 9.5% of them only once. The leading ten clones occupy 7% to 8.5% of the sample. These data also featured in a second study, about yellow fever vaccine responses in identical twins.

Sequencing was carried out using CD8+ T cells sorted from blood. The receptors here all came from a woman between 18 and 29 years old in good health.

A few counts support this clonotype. In DNA form, the CDR3 reads TGCAGTGCTAGACTACAGGGGGCGGGGAATGAGCAGTTCTTC. Its protein product is CSARLQGAGNEQFF. The chain joins TRBV20-1 to TRBJ2-1, with TRBD1 matching over 9 bases. The CDR3 length is 14 residues. After removal of 2 bases from V and 7 bases from J, the junction contained 6 bases not matched to a gene. Germline assignment: CDR1 DFQATT and CDR2 SNEGSKA (reference sequence).

The CDR3 bases are TGTGCCAGCAGTTCTCGACTAGCGGGGGACTGGCTGTTCTTC. This sequence encodes CASSSRLAGDWLFF. The J gene is TRBJ2-1, the V gene TRBV27; TRBD2 aligns across 12 bases. Trimming cost V 4 bases and J 15 bases; bases outside gene matches: 10. Germline V lookup: CDR1 MNHEY, CDR2 SMNVEV (reference sequence). This CDR3 contains 14 residues.

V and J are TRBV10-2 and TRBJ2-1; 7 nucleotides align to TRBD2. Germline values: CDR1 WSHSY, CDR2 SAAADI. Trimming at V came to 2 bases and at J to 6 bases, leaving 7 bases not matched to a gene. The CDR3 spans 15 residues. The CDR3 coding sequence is TGCGCCAGCAGTGAGATGAGCGGGATTCCCAATGAGCAGTTCTTC. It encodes CASSEMSGIPNEQFF.

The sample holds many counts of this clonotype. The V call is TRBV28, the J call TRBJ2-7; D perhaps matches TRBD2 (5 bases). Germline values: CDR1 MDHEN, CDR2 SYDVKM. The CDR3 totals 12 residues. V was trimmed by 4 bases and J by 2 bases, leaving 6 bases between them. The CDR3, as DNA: TGTGCCAGCAGTTATAGCGCCTACGAGCAGTACTTC. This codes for CASSYSAYEQYF.

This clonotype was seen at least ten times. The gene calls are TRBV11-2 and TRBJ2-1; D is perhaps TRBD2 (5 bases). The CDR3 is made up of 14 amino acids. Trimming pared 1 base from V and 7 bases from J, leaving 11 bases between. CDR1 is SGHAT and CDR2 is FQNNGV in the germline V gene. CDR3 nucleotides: TGTGCCAGCAGCTTAGCGGGGATGGGGAATGAGCAGTTCTTC. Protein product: CASSLAGMGNEQFF.

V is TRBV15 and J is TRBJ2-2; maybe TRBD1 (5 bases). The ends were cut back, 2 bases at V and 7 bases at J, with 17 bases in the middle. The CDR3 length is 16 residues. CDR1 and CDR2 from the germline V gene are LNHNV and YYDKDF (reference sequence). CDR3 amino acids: CATSRRNDRSGGELFF. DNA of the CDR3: TGTGCCACCAGCAGAAGGAATGACAGATCCGGCGGGGAGCTGTTTTTT.

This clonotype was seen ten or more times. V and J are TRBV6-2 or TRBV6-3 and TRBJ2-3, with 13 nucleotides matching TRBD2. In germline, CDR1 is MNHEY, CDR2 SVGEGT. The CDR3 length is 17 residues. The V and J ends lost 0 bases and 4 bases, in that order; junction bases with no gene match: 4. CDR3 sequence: CASSYSGLAGAPDTQYF. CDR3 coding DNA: TGTGCCAGCAGTTACTCCGGACTAGCGGGAGCACCAGATACGCAGTATTTT.